The rows below give T cell receptor beta chains drawn from one sample of a study of identical twins. MiXCR, run by TCRdb on the 5' RACE reads, gives a single entry per CDR3 protein. The data hold 1.5 million to 2 million distinct CDR3 sequences, with around 29% observed a single time. The sequencing sample was made of cord blood. The source of these receptors is a newborn girl in good health. The CDR3 runs from the conserved cysteine through the conserved F or W. The D gene is left open where the match is weak. Size is omitted from some rows. Given values are once, few, many or a class for expanded clones.

clone_size,j_call,v_call,d_call,cdr3_aa,cdr3_nt
.,TRBJ2-1,TRBV28,.,CASFLGERNEQFF,TGTGCCAGCTTTCTAGGGGAAAGAAATGAGCAGTTCTTC
.,TRBJ2-3,TRBV27,TRBD2,CASSAFSGRADTQYF,TGTGCCAGCAGTGCCTTTAGCGGGAGAGCAGATACGCAGTATTTT
few,TRBJ1-1,TRBV27,.,CASSRGGGRTEAFF,TGTGCCAGCAGTAGGGGAGGAGGTCGCACTGAAGCTTTCTTT
many,TRBJ1-2,TRBV6-6,TRBD1,CASSYDREYGYTF,TGTGCCAGCAGTTATGACAGGGAGTATGGCTACACCTTC
.,TRBJ2-1,TRBV5-1,.,CASSTTAGTYNEQFF,TGCGCCAGCAGCACGACTGCCGGGACATACAATGAGCAGTTCTTC
.,TRBJ2-7,TRBV27,TRBD1,CASSLARGMGYEQYF,TGTGCCAGCAGTTTAGCCAGGGGGATGGGCTACGAGCAGTACTTC
.,TRBJ2-1,TRBV6-7,TRBD2,CASSYYPGTSGVREQFF,TGTGCCAGCAGTTACTATCCCGGGACTAGCGGGGTGAGGGAGCAGTTCTTC
.,TRBJ2-3,TRBV29-1,.,CSVVLLARGRTDTQYF,TGCAGCGTTGTTTTACTAGCAAGGGGACGCACAGATACGCAGTATTTT
.,TRBJ2-7,TRBV7-9,.,CASSLEIGPYEQYF,TGTGCCAGCAGCTTAGAGATCGGCCCCTACGAGCAGTACTTC
.,TRBJ2-6,TRBV20-1,.,CSAREFPGANVLTF,TGCAGTGCTAGAGAGTTTCCTGGGGCCAACGTCCTGACTTTC
few,TRBJ2-1,TRBV20-1,.,CSARSRETYNEQFF,TGCAGTGCTAGATCGAGGGAGACCTACAATGAGCAGTTCTTC
few,TRBJ2-4,TRBV29-1,.,CSPRGTNNEQYF,TGCAGCCCCCGGGGCACAAACAATGAGCAGTACTTC
few,TRBJ2-1,TRBV5-6,.,CASSFPPGPPWNEQFF,TGTGCCAGCAGCTTCCCCCCGGGGCCCCCCTGGAATGAGCAGTTCTTC
.,TRBJ2-6,TRBV10-3,.,CAIRGSGANVLTF,TGTGCCATCAGGGGCTCTGGGGCCAACGTCCTGACTTTC
few,TRBJ1-1,TRBV5-1,.,CASSPLPEAFF,TGCGCCAGCAGCCCACTTCCTGAAGCTTTCTTT
.,TRBJ1-2,TRBV4-1,.,CASSQAGTYGYTF,TGCGCCAGCAGCCAAGCGGGTACCTATGGCTACACCTTC
.,TRBJ2-3,TRBV20-1,TRBD2,CSASGVAGVPDTQYF,TGCAGTGCTAGTGGGGTAGCGGGAGTCCCAGATACGCAGTATTTT
few,TRBJ2-7,TRBV3-1,.,CASSQEVLVGYEQYF,TGTGCCAGCAGCCAAGAAGTCCTAGTGGGCTACGAGCAGTACTTC
.,TRBJ2-7,TRBV4-1,TRBD2,CAGSQEVLATYEQYF,TGCGCCGGCAGCCAAGAAGTACTAGCGACCTACGAGCAGTACTTC
few,TRBJ2-1,TRBV2,TRBD2,CASSGRLAGDNEQFF,TGTGCCAGCAGTGGCAGACTAGCGGGTGACAATGAGCAGTTCTTC
few,TRBJ1-1,TRBV5-1,.,CASSLKVGRNTEAFF,TGCGCCAGCAGCTTAAAGGTAGGCCGGAACACTGAAGCTTTCTTT
many,TRBJ2-3,TRBV29-1,.,CSVGRSLADTQYF,TGCAGCGTTGGCAGGTCCCTTGCAGATACGCAGTATTTT